The clone carrying this TCR beta chain has just one count. The antigen remains undetermined. This entry is derived from a study of T-cell reconstitution after alpha-beta-depleted transplantation in children. V shed 3 bases, J shed 2 bases, and the junction held 6 bases outside the gene matches. Per germline, CDR1 SEHNR and CDR2 FQNEAQ (reference sequence). This CDR3 has 15 amino acids. Library preparation (for TCRbeta) was performed with unique molecular identifiers. One entry per CDR3 protein results from TCRdb running MiXCR on the PCR reads. The table shows about 27,000 distinct CDR3 sequences, with 18% occurring only once. Regarding the study as a whole: Several hundred expanded graft clones reportedly gave rise to the alpha-beta T cells present about two months after transplant. Among T cells one year after transplant, newly produced cells accounted for most counts and diversity. Some patients owed their high day-60 TCRbeta diversity to surviving recipient T cells and thymic progenitors.

This clonotype was obtained from a male patient aged 2-10 years who had a stem cell transplant for acute lymphoblastic leukemia, so the T cells may come from the graft donor. The chain has TRBV7-9 and TRBJ2-7, with TRBD2 matching over 8 bases. The sequencing here drew on PBMCs, mostly from graft donor cells, taken 60 days after TCRalphabeta/CD19-depleted stem cell transplant. The CDR3 sequence is CASSFTSGPPYEQYF. CDR3 DNA: TGTGCCAGCAGCTTCACTAGCGGACCTCCCTACGAGCAGTACTTC.